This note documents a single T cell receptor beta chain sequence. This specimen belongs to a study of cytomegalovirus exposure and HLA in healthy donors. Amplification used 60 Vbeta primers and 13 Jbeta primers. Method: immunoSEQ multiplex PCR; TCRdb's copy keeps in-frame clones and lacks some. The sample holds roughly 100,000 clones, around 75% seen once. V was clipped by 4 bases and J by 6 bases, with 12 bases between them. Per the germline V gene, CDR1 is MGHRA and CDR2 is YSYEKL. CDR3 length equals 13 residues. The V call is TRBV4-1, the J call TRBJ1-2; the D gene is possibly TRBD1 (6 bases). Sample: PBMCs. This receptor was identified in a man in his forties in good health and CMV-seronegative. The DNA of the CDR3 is TGCGCCAGCAGCCTGGGGGGGGGCGATGGCTACACCTTC. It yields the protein CASSLGGGDGYTF.